Listed below are T cell receptor beta chains from one sample, sequenced in a study of CD8 T cells in Susac syndrome. TCRdb analysed the immunoSEQ multiplex PCR reads with MiXCR anew, one entry per CDR3 protein. Counted here are 100,000 to 150,000 distinct CDR3 sequences, approximately 94% occurring once; the ten biggest clones make up around 0.13%. Source material: CD4+ T cells from PBMCs. These receptors were collected from a human donor with multiple sclerosis. CDR3s include the opening cysteine and the closing phenylalanine or tryptophan. The order of the fields is D gene, V gene, clone size, J gene, CDR3 protein, CDR3 DNA. D genes are given only for firm matches. Not every row has a clone size; where given, it reads once, few, many or a size class.

TRBD2	TRBV9	few	TRBJ2-1	CASSLSGSSSYNEQFF	TGTGCCAGCAGCCTTAGCGGGTCGAGCTCCTACAATGAGCAGTTCTTC
-	TRBV19	-	TRBJ1-2	CASRPDNPPGPWGYGYTF	TGTGCCAGTAGGCCTGATAATCCTCCGGGCCCCTGGGGCTATGGCTACACCTTC
-	TRBV5-4	-	TRBJ2-3	CASSLGDQQTDTQYF	TGTGCCAGCAGCTTAGGGGACCAGCAAACAGATACGCAGTATTTT
-	TRBV7-9	-	TRBJ1-5	CASSLWEGLGNQPQHF	TGTGCCAGCAGCTTATGGGAGGGTTTGGGCAATCAGCCCCAGCATTTT
-	TRBV4-1	-	TRBJ1-6	CASSQVDMGFRNSPLHF	TGCGCCAGCAGCCAAGTAGATATGGGATTTCGTAATTCACCCCTCCACTTT
-	TRBV7-9	once	TRBJ2-7	CASSLAGGIPYEQYF	TGTGCCAGCAGCTTAGCAGGAGGGATCCCCTACGAGCAGTACTTC
-	TRBV10-3	-	TRBJ1-1	CAISDGTKNTEAFF	TGTGCCATCAGTGATGGGACGAAGAACACTGAAGCTTTCTTT
-	TRBV27	-	TRBJ1-5	CASSPQGPEQPQHF	TGTGCCAGCAGTCCTCAGGGCCCAGAACAGCCCCAGCATTTT
-	TRBV7-2	-	TRBJ1-1	CASSSPGRDTEAFF	TGTGCCAGCAGCTCCCCCGGCAGGGACACTGAAGCTTTCTTT
-	TRBV27	-	TRBJ2-7	CASSSSPGRILGEQYF	TGTGCCAGCAGTTCGAGTCCGGGACGGATTCTCGGCGAGCAGTACTTC
TRBD2	TRBV20-1	-	TRBJ2-1	CSARESPGGINEQFF	TGCAGTGCTAGAGAATCCCCGGGAGGGATCAATGAGCAGTTCTTC
TRBD1	TRBV2	few	TRBJ1-5	CASSPGQYSNQPQHF	TGTGCCAGCAGTCCGGGACAGTATAGCAATCAGCCCCAGCATTTT
-	TRBV27	-	TRBJ2-7	CASRRDRYYEQYF	TGTGCCAGCAGAAGAGACAGATACTACGAGCAGTACTTC
TRBD1	TRBV7-2	-	TRBJ2-7	CASSFDRGSYEQYF	TGTGCCAGCAGTTTCGACAGGGGAAGCTACGAGCAGTACTTC
TRBD1	TRBV3-1	-	TRBJ1-1	CASSPADRGRWTEAFF	TGTGCCAGCAGCCCTGCGGACAGGGGGCGATGGACTGAAGCTTTCTTT
TRBD1	TRBV29-1	few	TRBJ1-1	CSAHRGRMNTEAFF	TGCAGCGCACACAGGGGGCGTATGAACACTGAAGCTTTCTTT
TRBD1	TRBV20-1	-	TRBJ2-7	CSAPGQGENEQYF	TGCAGTGCGCCGGGACAGGGAGAGAACGAGCAGTACTTC
TRBD2	TRBV30	-	TRBJ2-1	CAWAAGTSYNEQFF	TGTGCCTGGGCGGCCGGGACTAGCTATAATGAGCAGTTCTTC
-	TRBV4-3	-	TRBJ2-1	CASSQDRQPEQFF	TGCGCCAGCAGCCAAGACAGACAGCCCGAGCAGTTCTTC
-	TRBV2	few	TRBJ2-1	CASSPGYNEQFF	TGTGCCAGCAGTCCGGGGTACAATGAGCAGTTCTTC
TRBD1	TRBV20-1	-	TRBJ2-5	CSADRDRGLETQYF	TGCAGTGCTGACCGGGACAGGGGGCTTGAGACCCAGTACTTC
-	TRBV4-2	-	TRBJ1-4	CASSQEAKGRTNEKLFF	TGTGCCAGCAGCCAAGAGGCGAAGGGAAGAACTAATGAAAAACTGTTTTTT
-	TRBV30	few	TRBJ2-7	CAWRRRGGYEQYF	TGTGCCTGGAGGAGGCGAGGGGGGTACGAGCAGTACTTC
-	TRBV7-3	once	TRBJ2-3	CASSSRQGLLGDTQYF	TGTGCCAGCAGCTCGCGGCAGGGCTTGTTAGGAGATACGCAGTATTTT
-	TRBV30	-	TRBJ1-2	CAGDGYTF	TGTGCCGGAGATGGCTACACCTTC
TRBD2	TRBV15	-	TRBJ2-5	CATSRDLGGGGETQYF	TGTGCCACCAGCAGAGATCTAGGCGGCGGGGGAGAGACCCAGTACTTC
-	TRBV15	-	TRBJ1-1	CATSRMGSDGTEAFF	TGTGCCACCAGCAGAATGGGATCCGACGGGACTGAAGCTTTCTTT
-	TRBV4-2	-	TRBJ1-2	CASSQDREAGYTF	TGTGCCAGCAGCCAAGATAGGGAGGCCGGCTACACCTTC
-	TRBV12-3/TRBV12-4	-	TRBJ2-1	CASSLGGASYNEQFF	TGTGCCAGCAGTTTGGGCGGAGCCTCCTACAATGAGCAGTTCTTC
TRBD2	TRBV7-9	-	TRBJ2-7	CASSPPGALAGVYEQYF	TGTGCCAGCAGCCCCCCGGGGGCGCTAGCGGGAGTCTACGAGCAGTACTTC
-	TRBV30	once	TRBJ1-5	CAWSDKGLHNQPQHF	TGTGCCTGGAGTGATAAGGGACTCCACAATCAGCCCCAGCATTTT
-	TRBV7-2	once	TRBJ1-1	CASSLGQESTEAFF	TGTGCCAGCAGCTTAGGACAGGAGAGCACTGAAGCTTTCTTT
TRBD1	TRBV30	-	TRBJ2-1	CALGDRGVYNEQFF	TGTGCCCTAGGGGACAGGGGGGTGTACAATGAGCAGTTCTTC
-	TRBV15	-	TRBJ2-3	CATSRDRATDTQYF	TGTGCCACCAGCAGAGATCGCGCCACAGATACGCAGTATTTT
TRBD2	TRBV5-1	-	TRBJ2-2	CASSLGLAGTTGELFF	TGCGCCAGCAGCCTGGGACTAGCGGGAACCACCGGGGAGCTGTTTTTT
TRBD1	TRBV7-2	-	TRBJ2-2	CASSPGHGQVNTGELFF	TGTGCCAGCAGCCCGGGGCACGGACAGGTGAACACCGGGGAGCTGTTTTTT
-	TRBV6-2/TRBV6-3	-	TRBJ2-3	CASSSQITDTQYF	TGTGCCAGCAGCTCTCAGATCACAGATACGCAGTATTTT